The 27 T cell receptor beta chains below all came from one sample that was sequenced in a study of T-cell memory formation after mild COVID-19. TCRdb called the 5' RACE reads again in MiXCR, with one record for every CDR3 protein. The data show some 330,000 distinct CDR3 sequences, over 20% seen once. Sample: PBMCs or a T cell subset sorted from them (not recorded which). The receptors here all came from an adult woman who had mild COVID-19 (a few samples of this study predate the infection). Cell type and time point are not known.

This clonotype was recorded a few times. The J gene is TRBJ2-5, the V gene TRBV9, with 7 bases matching TRBD1. The V and J ends lost 2 bases and 5 bases, in that order; junction bases with no gene match: 12. The CDR3 loop spans 16 amino acids. Germline V gene lookup returns CDR1 SGDLS and CDR2 YYNGEE. The CDR3 coding sequence is TGTGCCAGCAGCGTCGGGACAGCCTTCGAGGGGGAGACCCAGTACTTC. Its protein product is CASSVGTAFEGETQYF.

This clonotype appeared a few times. The rearrangement uses TRBV7-9 and TRBJ1-1; tentatively, D is TRBD1 (6 bases). This CDR3 has 13 amino acids. The germline V and J ends were trimmed by 9 bases and 1 base, with 12 bases remaining between them. CDR1 is SEHNR, CDR2 FQNEAQ, per germline (reference sequence). The DNA for the CDR3 is TGTGCCAGTGGGGGGGGGCCGAACACTGAAGCTTTCTTT. It yields the protein CASGGGPNTEAFF.

This clonotype appeared a few times. This chain uses TRBV24-1 with TRBJ2-2; TRBD1 aligns across 7 bases. The trim removed 8 bases at V and 5 bases at J, leaving 4 bases unmatched. There are 13 residues in the CDR3. The germline CDR1 and CDR2 sequences are KGHDR and SFDVKD. CDR3 sequence: CATNRQGTGELFF. The CDR3 nucleotides read TGTGCCACCAACCGACAGGGAACCGGGGAGCTGTTTTTT.

This CDR3 is CASSFLGRNTEAFF. CDR3 nucleotides: TGTGCCAGCAGCTTTCTCGGAAGGAACACTGAAGCTTTCTTT. The rearrangement uses TRBV7-2 and TRBJ1-1; D remains ambiguous. Trimming shortened V by 3 bases and J by 1 base, and 9 bases separated the two germline ends. The CDR3 contains 14 residues. CDR1 is SGHTA and CDR2 is FQGNSA in the germline V gene.

CDR3 in amino acids: CASTAAPGAEAFF. The CDR3 DNA reads as TGTGCCAGCACTGCGGCCCCAGGGGCTGAAGCTTTCTTT. V and J are TRBV7-9 and TRBJ1-1; possible D gene TRBD1, 6 bases. V lost 7 bases and J lost 6, with 15 bases in between. CDR3 length equals 13 residues. Germline assignment: CDR1 SEHNR and CDR2 FQNEAQ (reference sequence).

This clonotype has more than one count but fewer than ten. The chain uses TRBV12-3 or TRBV12-4 and TRBJ2-5; perhaps TRBD1 as D (6 bases). The CDR3 is made up of 13 amino acids. Trimming left V 7 bases short and J 5 bases short, with 14 bases between. The CDR3 region is CASTLTGMETQYF. In DNA, the CDR3 is TGTGCCAGCACCCTGACAGGAATGGAGACCCAGTACTTC.

The genes are TRBV4-3 and TRBJ1-4; 9 bases align to TRBD1. This CDR3 comprises 17 residues. Germline V lookup: CDR1 LGHNA, CDR2 YSLEER. J lost 7 bases, V lost 1 base, and 10 bases had no gene match. The chain's CDR3 is CASSQVPPGTGSEKLFF. The CDR3 nucleotides read TGCGCCAGCAGCCAAGTACCCCCCGGGACAGGGAGTGAAAAACTGTTTTTT.

This clonotype came up a few times. The gene calls are TRBV25-1 and TRBJ2-7, with D possibly called TRBD1 or TRBD2 (6 bases each). V was pared by 5 bases and J by 3 bases, with 20 bases between. Germline V gene lookup returns CDR1 MGHDK and CDR2 SYGVNS. There are 16 residues in the CDR3. The CDR3, as DNA: TGTGCCAGCAGTACTGGGACTCGGGGGCCCATCTACGAGCAGTACTTC. This codes for CASSTGTRGPIYEQYF.

A remark on this clonotype: This CDR3 is missing its conserved last phenylalanine or tryptophan, likely due to a read error. The CDR3 loop reads CASSGLGLAGETQYL. The CDR3 bases are TGTGCCAGCAGCGGGCTGGGACTAGCGGGTGAGACCCAGTACTTA. This chain connects TRBV7-8 to TRBJ2-5; 12 bases are a match to TRBD2. Germline V CDR1 and CDR2: SGHVS, FQNEAQ. With V trimmed by 5 bases and J by 5 bases, 6 bases remained unmatched. The CDR3 contains 15 residues.

This clonotype was found a few times. This chain joins TRBV4-3 and TRBJ1-2; 9 nucleotides agree with TRBD1. V gave up 3 bases and J gave up 4 bases; unmatched junction bases: 9. This CDR3 is built from 16 residues. Germline CDR1 LGHNA, CDR2 YSLEER. Here the CDR3 reads CASSQGQGPPVYGYTF. The CDR3 DNA is TGCGCCAGCAGCCAGGGACAGGGACCCCCCGTCTATGGCTACACCTTC.

This clonotype was seen only a few times. The genes are TRBV12-3 or TRBV12-4 and TRBJ1-1; 8 bases match TRBD1. V dropped 6 bases and J dropped 5; count of bases not matched to a gene: 11. The CDR3 totals 15 residues. For the CDR3, the DNA is TGTGCCAGCAGGGATGAGGGCAGGGGGCGGACTGAAGCTTTCTTT. This translates into CASRDEGRGRTEAFF.

This clonotype was counted a few times. In DNA form, the CDR3 reads TGTGCCAGCCATAGAACTAGCGGGGGGTCTGGGGCCAACGTCCTGACTTTC. Amino acid sequence: CASHRTSGGSGANVLTF. The chain has TRBV3-1 and TRBJ2-6, with 12 nucleotides matching TRBD2. The junction had 6 bases not matched to a gene; V was cut back by 8 bases and J by 1 base. CDR3 size: 17 residues. The germline gives CDR1 LGHDT, CDR2 YNNKEL (reference sequence).

CDR3 region: CASTLDRYYNEQFF. The CDR3 coding sequence is TGTGCCAGCACCCTAGACCGTTACTACAATGAGCAGTTCTTC. The rearrangement joins TRBV7-2 to TRBJ2-1; D ambiguous. This CDR3 has 14 amino acids. The V and J ends lost 7 bases and 3 bases respectively, with 13 bases between them. CDR1 is SGHTA and CDR2 is FQGNSA in the germline V gene.

The chain's CDR3 is CASSYSAGHTYEQYF. CDR3 coding DNA: TGTGCCAGCAGTTACTCAGCGGGCCACACCTACGAGCAGTACTTC. The genes are TRBV6-2 or TRBV6-3 and TRBJ2-7, with D perhaps matching TRBD2 (6 bases). This CDR3 is 15 amino acids long. V gave up 0 bases and J gave up 2 bases, with 11 bases separating them. Per the germline V gene, CDR1 is MNHEY and CDR2 is SVGEGT.

This clonotype was observed a handful of times. The rearrangement links TRBV7-2 to TRBJ2-2; no clear D. The CDR3 is 14 residues long. CDR1 and CDR2 (germline): SGHTA, FQGNSA. Trimming shortened V by 6 bases and J by 8 bases, and 16 bases separated the two germline ends. The CDR3 protein is CASSGPHRAGELFF. Here the CDR3 DNA reads TGTGCCAGCAGTGGACCCCACCGGGCGGGGGAGCTGTTTTTT. The whole variable domain, remainder taken from reference TRBV7-2 and TRBJ2-2, is GAGVSQSPSNKVTEKGKDVELRCDPISGHTALYWYRQSLGQGLEFLIYFQGNSAPDKSGLPSDRFSAERTGGSVSTLTIQRTQQEDSAVYLCASSGPHRAGELFFGEGSRLTVL.

This chain uses TRBV12-3 or TRBV12-4 with TRBJ1-2; D is unresolved. The CDR3 consists of 12 residues. V gave up 4 bases and J gave up 6 bases, with 9 bases separating them. This chain's CDR3 is CASSSLLHGYTF. CDR3 sequence (DNA): TGTGCCAGCAGTTCCCTCCTACATGGCTACACCTTC.

This chain connects TRBV12-3 or TRBV12-4 to TRBJ2-1; D remains unclear. The germline V and J ends were trimmed by 7 bases and 7 bases, with 11 bases remaining between them. The CDR3 is 12 residues long. The CDR3 reads CASNGVDNEQFF. CDR3 sequence (DNA): TGTGCCAGCAACGGAGTTGATAATGAGCAGTTCTTC.

This clonotype was counted a few times. V and J are TRBV20-1 and TRBJ2-3; 8 nucleotides line up with TRBD2. The V gene's germline CDR1 is DFQATT and CDR2 SNEGSKA (reference sequence). CDR3 length: 14 residues. With V trimmed by 3 bases and J by 1 base, 3 bases remained unmatched. CDR3 DNA: TGCAGTGCTAGGAGCGGGAGCGGCACAGATACGCAGTATTTT. It encodes CSARSGSGTDTQYF.

V gene TRBV20-1 combines with J gene TRBJ2-1, with D possibly matching TRBD2 (7 bases). Germline V gives CDR1 DFQATT, CDR2 SNEGSKA (reference sequence). The CDR3 has 14 residues. The germline V and J ends were trimmed by 3 bases and 6 bases, with 15 bases remaining between them. The CDR3 here is CSARAGAFPNEQFF. CDR3 DNA sequence: TGCAGTGCTAGGGCGGGGGCCTTCCCCAATGAGCAGTTCTTC.

This clonotype was seen a handful of times. V and J are TRBV20-1 and TRBJ1-1; 8 bases match TRBD1. This CDR3 has 16 residues. Germline assignment: CDR1 DFQATT and CDR2 SNEGSKA (reference sequence). The V segment lost 6 bases and the J segment 0 bases; nucleotides outside the gene matches: 12. The CDR3, as DNA: TGCAGTGCCAGGGTCAACAGGGGGACCCTGAACACTGAAGCTTTCTTT. The encoded protein is CSARVNRGTLNTEAFF.

The chain couples TRBV7-3 to TRBJ2-3; 7 bases map to TRBD2. This CDR3 is 14 amino acids long. CDR1 is SGHTA, CDR2 FQGTGA, per germline. The V segment lost 5 bases and the J segment 2 bases; nucleotides outside the gene matches: 4. The CDR3 sequence: CASSAGGYTDTQYF. The CDR3 DNA follows: TGTGCCAGCAGCGCCGGGGGGTACACAGATACGCAGTATTTT.

The chain has TRBV7-3 and TRBJ2-7; 8 bases fit TRBD1. V gave up 6 bases and J gave up 4 bases; unmatched junction bases: 11. The CDR3 runs 15 residues. Germline values: CDR1 SGHTA, CDR2 FQGTGA. The CDR3 spells CASSQQGASGYEQYF. In nucleotides, the CDR3 is TGTGCCAGCAGTCAGCAGGGGGCATCTGGTTACGAGCAGTACTTC. Supplemented by reference TRBV7-3 and TRBJ2-7, the full variable domain reads GAGVSQTPSNKVTEKGKYVELRCDPISGHTALYWYRQSLGQGPEFLIYFQGTGAADDSGLPNDRFFAVRPEGSVSTLKIQRTERGDSAVYLCASSQQGASGYEQYFGPGTRLTVT.

The genes are TRBV9 and TRBJ1-3, with D possibly TRBD1 on 5 matching bases. CDR3 length equals 14 residues. Germline CDR1 and CDR2: SGDLS and YYNGEE. V was shortened by 5 bases and J by 8 bases, with 17 bases between the two germline ends. The CDR3 DNA reads as TGTGCCAGCAGTCAGACAGTGTCCGTGGACACCATATATTTT. Its translation: CASSQTVSVDTIYF.

This clonotype appeared a few times. The chain carries TRBV7-9 and TRBJ2-1, with 9 nucleotides matching TRBD2. V was pared by 0 bases and J by 5 bases, with 8 bases of the junction left unmatched. The CDR3 is made up of 17 amino acids. Germline lookup yields CDR1 SEHNR and CDR2 FQNEAQ (reference sequence). CDR3 in amino acids: CASSLALASGAHNEQFF. For the CDR3, the DNA is TGTGCCAGCAGCTTAGCGTTGGCTAGCGGGGCGCACAATGAGCAGTTCTTC.

This clonotype has more than one count but fewer than ten. CDR3 loop: CSAEAGAISLDTQYF. DNA of the CDR3: TGCAGTGCGGAGGCGGGGGCCATCTCGTTGGATACGCAGTATTTT. The rearrangement uses TRBV20-1 and TRBJ2-3; D is perhaps TRBD2 (7 bases). Deletions cut 6 bases from V and 6 bases from J, with 22 bases between. The length of the CDR3 is 15 residues. Germline CDR1 reads DFQATT; CDR2 reads SNEGSKA (reference sequence).

The chain is built from TRBV12-3 or TRBV12-4 and TRBJ1-5; TRBD1 aligns across 7 bases. V lost 3 bases, J lost 4 bases, and 3 bases stayed unmatched. The CDR3 loop spans 14 amino acids. DNA for the CDR3: TGTGCCAGCAGTTTGGGCAGGGGGAATCAGCCCCAGCATTTT. Translated: CASSLGRGNQPQHF.

The table lists this clonotype with a few counts. The V call is TRBV3-1, the J call TRBJ2-7; possible D gene TRBD2, 5 bases. The CDR3 sequence is 17 residues long. Germline-derived CDR1 and CDR2 are LGHDT and YNNKEL (reference sequence). Trimming shortened V by 4 bases and J by 2 bases, and 21 bases separated the two germline ends. The CDR3: CASSPFMRLSPPYEQYF. The CDR3 bases are TGTGCCAGCAGCCCTTTCATGAGACTATCTCCGCCCTACGAGCAGTACTTC.